This is a list of T cell receptor beta chains from one sample in a study of technical replicates of blood from several donors. Sequencing used immunoSEQ multiplex PCR; TCRdb keeps in-frame clones, though not all of them. In the table there are 60,000 to 90,000 clones, roughly 97% of which are singletons. The sample comprised T cells isolated from PBMCs. Receptor source: a human donor in good health. CDR3s include the opening cysteine and the closing phenylalanine or tryptophan. A D gene is named only where the DNA matches it firmly. Some rows have no size entry. The others give once, few or many, or a class for an expanded clone.

D gene	clone size	J gene	V gene	CDR3 DNA	CDR3 protein
TRBD1	.	TRBJ2-7	TRBV7-8	TGTGCCAGCAGTCAGACAGGGGCCTCTGTCTACGAGCAGTACTTC	CASSQTGASVYEQYF
.	.	TRBJ2-1	TRBV18	TGTGCCAGCTCGGCCCTGGGGACACACTACAATGAGCAGTTCTTC	CASSALGTHYNEQFF
.	.	TRBJ2-1	TRBV7-9	TGTGCCAGCAGCCACTCCTACAATGAGCAGTTCTTC	CASSHSYNEQFF
.	.	TRBJ2-1	TRBV5-1	TGCGCCAGCAGCTTGGGAAGCGGTGAGCAGTTCTTC	CASSLGSGEQFF
TRBD2	once	TRBJ2-3	TRBV7-3	TGTGCCAGCAGCTTAGGGGGACTAGCAACAGATACGCAGTATTTT	CASSLGGLATDTQYF
TRBD2	.	TRBJ2-1	TRBV11-3	TGTGCCAGCAGCCAGGGACTAGCGGGGGGGAGGCTAGACAATGAGCAGTTCTTC	CASSQGLAGGRLDNEQFF
.	.	TRBJ2-1	TRBV29-1	TGCAGCACCCCCGGGGTTTACAATGAGCAGTTCTTC	CSTPGVYNEQFF
.	.	TRBJ1-2	TRBV29-1	TGCAGCGTTGAGGCAGGGCCCGGCTACACCTTC	CSVEAGPGYTF
TRBD1	.	TRBJ2-7	TRBV25-1	TGTGCCAGCAGCGCCCCCCGGGACAGGGCCCGCGAGCAGTACTTC	CASSAPRDRAREQYF
TRBD1	.	TRBJ1-3	TRBV4-1	TGCGCCAGCAGCCAACCTACAGGGGATTCTGGAAACACCATATATTTT	CASSQPTGDSGNTIYF
.	.	TRBJ2-5	TRBV21-1	TGTGCCAGCAGACCTTGTGGGGGCAGGGAGACCCAGTACTTC	CASRPCGGRETQYF
TRBD1	.	TRBJ1-1	TRBV7-8	TGTGCCAGCACCATTTCTGGACAGGGCCACACTGAAGCTTTCTTT	CASTISGQGHTEAFF
TRBD2	.	TRBJ2-2	TRBV2	TGTGCCAGCAGTGGGAAGGGGCTAGCGGGGGACACCGGGGAGCTGTTTTTT	CASSGKGLAGDTGELFF
TRBD2	.	TRBJ2-1	TRBV4-2	TGTGCCAGCAGCCAAGAGGGGCTAGCGGGGTATGAGCAGTTCTTC	CASSQEGLAGYEQFF
.	.	TRBJ2-7	TRBV2	TGTGCCAGCTTGGCACAGGGACCCTACGAGCAGTACTTC	CASLAQGPYEQYF
.	.	TRBJ2-7	TRBV5-4	TGTGCCAGCAGTTCAAACCCCCGGGGTAGCGGTAACGACGAGCAGTACTTC	CASSSNPRGSGNDEQYF
TRBD1	.	TRBJ1-4	TRBV6-1	TGTGCCAGCAGTGAGTACACCGGGACAGGGTACGAAAAACTGTTTTTT	CASSEYTGTGYEKLFF
TRBD2	.	TRBJ2-5	TRBV7-7	TGTGCTAGCAGCTTAGGGACTAGCGGGGGTTCATCAGAGACCCAGTACTTC	CASSLGTSGGSSETQYF
.	few	TRBJ2-2	TRBV4-2	TGTGCCAGCAGCCAAGTTTTAAGAACTAGCCGAAGGCCCGGGGAGCTGTTTTTT	CASSQVLRTSRRPGELFF
TRBD1	.	TRBJ1-5	TRBV6-6	TGTGCCAGCAGCGTAAACAGGGGGAATCAGCCCCAGCATTTT	CASSVNRGNQPQHF
.	.	TRBJ2-2	TRBV27	TGTGCCAGCAGTTTACTAGTCACCGGGGAGCTGTTTTTT	CASSLLVTGELFF
.	.	TRBJ1-1	TRBV11-3	TGTGCCAGCAGTTCAGAAGGGGTTGTGAACACTGAAGCTTTCTTT	CASSSEGVVNTEAFF
TRBD2	.	TRBJ2-1	TRBV6-6	TGTGCCAGCAGTTTTAGCGGGGGAGGGAATGAGCAGTTCTTC	CASSFSGGGNEQFF
.	.	TRBJ1-1	TRBV7-9	TGTGCCAGCAGCCCCCGTGGAGGGACGAACACTGAAGCTTTCTTT	CASSPRGGTNTEAFF
.	once	TRBJ1-5	TRBV27	TGTGCCAGCAGTTTCATGGGACTCAATCAGCCCCAGCATTTT	CASSFMGLNQPQHF
TRBD1	.	TRBJ1-2	TRBV19	TGTGCCAGTAGTGCCGGGGACAGGGTGGCTGGTGGCTACACCTTC	CASSAGDRVAGGYTF
.	.	TRBJ2-5	TRBV7-3	TGTGCCAGCAGCTTACGACAAGAGCAAGAGACCCAGTACTTC	CASSLRQEQETQYF
.	.	TRBJ1-1	TRBV2	TGTGCCAGCAGTGCCCACATGAACACTGAAGCTTTCTTT	CASSAHMNTEAFF
.	.	TRBJ1-4	TRBV14	TGTGCCAGCAGCCTGACGATACAGGGCTCAGGGCTGTTTTTT	CASSLTIQGSGLFF
.	.	TRBJ1-2	TRBV30	TGTGCCTGGAGTGTAACAGGCCGCTATGGCTACACCTTC	CAWSVTGRYGYTF
TRBD1	once	TRBJ2-7	TRBV30	TGTGCCTGGAGTCGACAGGGTTACGAGCAGTACTTC	CAWSRQGYEQYF
TRBD2	once	TRBJ2-3	TRBV4-1	TGCGCCAGCAGCCACCCGATTGGAACCGGGACTAGCTTCAGAAACACAGATACGCAGTATTTT	CASSHPIGTGTSFRNTDTQYF
.	.	TRBJ2-7	TRBV7-9	TGTGCCAGCAGCTTAGCGCGATCGAGTCCCTACGAGCAGTACTTC	CASSLARSSPYEQYF
TRBD1	.	TRBJ1-5	TRBV28	TGTGCCAGCAGTTTCTGGGACAGGGACGGTCGCAATCAGCCCCAGCATTTT	CASSFWDRDGRNQPQHF
.	.	TRBJ2-1	TRBV2	TGTGCCAGCATTGCGTACAATGAGCAGTTCTTC	CASIAYNEQFF
TRBD2	.	TRBJ2-1	TRBV28	TGTGCCAGCACCCAACTGGGGACTAGCGGGAGTTGGGAGCAGTTCTTC	CASTQLGTSGSWEQFF
.	.	TRBJ2-1	TRBV7-9	TGTGCCAGCAGCTCAGGGACTGAAATAATTTACAATGAGCAGTTCTTC	CASSSGTEIIYNEQFF